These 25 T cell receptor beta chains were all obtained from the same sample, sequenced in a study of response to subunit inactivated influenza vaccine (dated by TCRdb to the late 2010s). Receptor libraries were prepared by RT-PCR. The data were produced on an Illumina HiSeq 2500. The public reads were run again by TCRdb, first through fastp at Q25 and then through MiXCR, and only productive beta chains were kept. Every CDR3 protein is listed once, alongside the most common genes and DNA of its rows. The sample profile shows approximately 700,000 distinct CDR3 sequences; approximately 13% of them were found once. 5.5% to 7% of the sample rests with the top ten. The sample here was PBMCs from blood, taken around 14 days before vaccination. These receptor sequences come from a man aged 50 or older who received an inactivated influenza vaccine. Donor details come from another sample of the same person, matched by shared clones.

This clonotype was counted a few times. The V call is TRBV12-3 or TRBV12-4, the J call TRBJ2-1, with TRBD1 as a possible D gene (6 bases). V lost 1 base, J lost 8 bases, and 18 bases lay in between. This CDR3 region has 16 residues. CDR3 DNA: TGTGCCAGCAGTTTAGACCGGGACATCTTTGGGGATGAGCAGTTCTTC. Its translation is CASSLDRDIFGDEQFF.

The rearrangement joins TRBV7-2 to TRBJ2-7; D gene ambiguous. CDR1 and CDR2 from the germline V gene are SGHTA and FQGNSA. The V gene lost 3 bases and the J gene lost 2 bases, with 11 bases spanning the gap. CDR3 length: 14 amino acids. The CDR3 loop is CASSFYAGAYEQYF. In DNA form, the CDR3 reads TGTGCCAGCAGCTTTTATGCAGGCGCCTACGAGCAGTACTTC.

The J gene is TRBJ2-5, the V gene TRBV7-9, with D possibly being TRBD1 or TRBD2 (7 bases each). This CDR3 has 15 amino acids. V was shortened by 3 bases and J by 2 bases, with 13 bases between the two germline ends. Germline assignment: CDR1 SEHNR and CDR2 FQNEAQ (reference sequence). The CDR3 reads CASSFHRGGQETQYF. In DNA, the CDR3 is TGTGCCAGCAGCTTCCACAGGGGAGGGCAAGAGACCCAGTACTTC.

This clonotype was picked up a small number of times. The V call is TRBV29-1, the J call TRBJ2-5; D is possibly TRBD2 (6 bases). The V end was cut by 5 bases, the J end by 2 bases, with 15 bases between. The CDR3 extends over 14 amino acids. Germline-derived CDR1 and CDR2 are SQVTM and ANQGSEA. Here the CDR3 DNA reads TGCAGCGTTCGGGGGAGGTCTCCTCAAGAGACCCAGTACTTC. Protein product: CSVRGRSPQETQYF.

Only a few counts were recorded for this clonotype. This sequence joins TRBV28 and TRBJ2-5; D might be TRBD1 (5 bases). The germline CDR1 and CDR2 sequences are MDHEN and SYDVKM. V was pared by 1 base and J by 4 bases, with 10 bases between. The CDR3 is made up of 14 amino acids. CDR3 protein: CASSLFTRGETQYF. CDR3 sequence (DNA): TGTGCCAGCAGTTTATTCACAAGGGGAGAGACCCAGTACTTC.

CDR3: CASSVGIENYEQYF. The CDR3 nucleotides are TGTGCCAGCAGCGTAGGTATTGAAAACTACGAGCAGTACTTC. The V and J genes are TRBV9 and TRBJ2-7, with D uncertain. Germline V gene data show CDR1 as SGDLS and CDR2 as YYNGEE. V dropped 0 bases and J dropped 3 bases, with 10 bases sitting between them. This CDR3 comprises 14 residues.

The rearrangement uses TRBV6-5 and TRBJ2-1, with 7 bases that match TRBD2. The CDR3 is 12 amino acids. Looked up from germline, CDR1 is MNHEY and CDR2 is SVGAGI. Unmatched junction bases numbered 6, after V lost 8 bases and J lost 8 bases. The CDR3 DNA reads TGTGCCAGCCGTTCTGGGGGGGATGAGCAGTTCTTC. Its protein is CASRSGGDEQFF.

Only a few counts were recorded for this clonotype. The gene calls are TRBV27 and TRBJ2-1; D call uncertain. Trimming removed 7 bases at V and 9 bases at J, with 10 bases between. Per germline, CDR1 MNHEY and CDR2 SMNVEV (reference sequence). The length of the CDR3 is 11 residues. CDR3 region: CASTQLGEQFF. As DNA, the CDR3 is TGTGCCAGCACTCAACTCGGTGAGCAGTTCTTC.

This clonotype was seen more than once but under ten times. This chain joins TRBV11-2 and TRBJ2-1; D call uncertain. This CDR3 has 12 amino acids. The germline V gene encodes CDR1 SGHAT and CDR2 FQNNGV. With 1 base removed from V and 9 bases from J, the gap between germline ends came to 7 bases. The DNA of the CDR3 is TGTGCCAGCAGCTTAGTAAAGGTTGAGCAGTTCTTC. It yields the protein CASSLVKVEQFF.

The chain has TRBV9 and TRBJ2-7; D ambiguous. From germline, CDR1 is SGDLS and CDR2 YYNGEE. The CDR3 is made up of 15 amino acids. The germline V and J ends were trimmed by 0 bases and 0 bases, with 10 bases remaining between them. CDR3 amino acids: CASSVGPAISYEQYF. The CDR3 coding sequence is TGTGCCAGCAGCGTAGGGCCAGCAATCTCCTACGAGCAGTACTTC.

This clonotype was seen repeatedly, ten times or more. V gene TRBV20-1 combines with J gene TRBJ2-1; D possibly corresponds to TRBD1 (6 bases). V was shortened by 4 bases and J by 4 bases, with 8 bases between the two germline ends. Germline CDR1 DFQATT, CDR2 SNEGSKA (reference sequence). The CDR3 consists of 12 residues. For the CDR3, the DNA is TGCAGTGCTAACAGGGTTTACAATGAGCAGTTCTTC. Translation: CSANRVYNEQFF.

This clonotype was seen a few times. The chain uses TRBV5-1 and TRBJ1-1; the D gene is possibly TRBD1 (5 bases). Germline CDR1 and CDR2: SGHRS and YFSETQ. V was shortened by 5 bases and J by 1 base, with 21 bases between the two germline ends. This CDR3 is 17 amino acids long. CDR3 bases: TGCGCCAGCAGACAAACATCAACCCAGGGAAAGAACACTGAAGCTTTCTTT. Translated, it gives CASRQTSTQGKNTEAFF.

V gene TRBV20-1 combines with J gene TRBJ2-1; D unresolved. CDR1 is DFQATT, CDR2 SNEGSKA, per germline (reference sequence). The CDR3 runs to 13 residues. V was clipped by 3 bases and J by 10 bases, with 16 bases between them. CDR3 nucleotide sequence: TGCAGTGCTAGTCCTGGTCCCACAAGAGAGCAGTTCTTC. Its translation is CSASPGPTREQFF.

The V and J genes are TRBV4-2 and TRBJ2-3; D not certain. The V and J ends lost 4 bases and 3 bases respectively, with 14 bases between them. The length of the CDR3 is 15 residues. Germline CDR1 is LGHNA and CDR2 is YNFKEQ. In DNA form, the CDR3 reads TGTGCCAGCAGCCGAGACCTAGAATGGACAGATACGCAGTATTTT. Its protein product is CASSRDLEWTDTQYF.

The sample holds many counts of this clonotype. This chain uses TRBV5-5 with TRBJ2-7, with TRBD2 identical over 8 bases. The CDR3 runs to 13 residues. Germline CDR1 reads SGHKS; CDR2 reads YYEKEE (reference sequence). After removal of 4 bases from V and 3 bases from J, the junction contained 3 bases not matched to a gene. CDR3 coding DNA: TGTGCCAGCAGCCAGGGACTAGGCTACGAGCAGTACTTC. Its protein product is CASSQGLGYEQYF.

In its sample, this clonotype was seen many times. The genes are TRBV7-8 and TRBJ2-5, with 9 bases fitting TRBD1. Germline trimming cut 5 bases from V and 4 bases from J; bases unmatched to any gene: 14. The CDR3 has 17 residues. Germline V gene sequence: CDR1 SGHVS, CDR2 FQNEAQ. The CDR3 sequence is CASSPSGTGWLGETQYF. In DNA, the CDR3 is TGTGCCAGCAGCCCCAGCGGGACAGGGTGGTTGGGAGAGACCCAGTACTTC.

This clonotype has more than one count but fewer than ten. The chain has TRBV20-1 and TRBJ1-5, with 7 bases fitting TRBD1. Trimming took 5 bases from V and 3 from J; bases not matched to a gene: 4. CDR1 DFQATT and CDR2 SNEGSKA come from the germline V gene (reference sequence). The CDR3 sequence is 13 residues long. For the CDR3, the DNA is TGCAGTGCTTTAGACAGGGACAATCAGCCCCAGCATTTT. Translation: CSALDRDNQPQHF.

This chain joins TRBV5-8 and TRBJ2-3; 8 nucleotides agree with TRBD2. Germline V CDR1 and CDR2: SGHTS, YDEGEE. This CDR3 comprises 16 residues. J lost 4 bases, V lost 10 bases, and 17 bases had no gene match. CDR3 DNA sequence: TGTGCCGCCGGGGGCGGGAGGATGGTTGTAGCAGATACGCAGTATTTT. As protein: CAAGGGRMVVADTQYF.

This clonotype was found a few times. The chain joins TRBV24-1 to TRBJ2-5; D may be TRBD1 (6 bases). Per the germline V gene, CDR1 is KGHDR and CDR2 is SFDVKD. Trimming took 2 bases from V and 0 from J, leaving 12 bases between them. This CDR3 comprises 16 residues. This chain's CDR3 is CATSDSGTRNQETQYF. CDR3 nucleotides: TGTGCCACCAGTGATTCCGGGACAAGAAACCAAGAGACCCAGTACTTC.

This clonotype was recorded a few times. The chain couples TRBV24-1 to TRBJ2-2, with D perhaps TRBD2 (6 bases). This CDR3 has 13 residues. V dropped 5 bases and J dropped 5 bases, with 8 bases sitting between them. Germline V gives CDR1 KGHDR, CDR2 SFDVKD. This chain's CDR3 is CATSVEGTGELFF. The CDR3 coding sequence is TGTGCCACCAGTGTGGAGGGGACCGGGGAGCTGTTTTTT.

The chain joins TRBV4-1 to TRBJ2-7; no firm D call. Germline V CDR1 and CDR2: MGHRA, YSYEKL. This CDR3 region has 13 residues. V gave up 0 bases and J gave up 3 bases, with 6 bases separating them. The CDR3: CASSQDENYEQYF. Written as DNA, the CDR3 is TGCGCCAGCAGCCAAGATGAGAACTACGAGCAGTACTTC.

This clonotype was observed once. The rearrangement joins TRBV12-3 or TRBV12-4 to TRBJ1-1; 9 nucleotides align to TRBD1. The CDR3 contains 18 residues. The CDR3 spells CTFCRQRWDREENTEAFF. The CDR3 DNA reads TGTACCTTCTGTCGCCAGAGGTGGGACAGGGAGGAGAACACTGAAGCTTTCTTT.

DNA of the CDR3: TGTGCCAGCAGCTTGTTAGCGGGGGGTTCCGAGACCCAGTACTTC. Its translation is CASSLLAGGSETQYF. The V call is TRBV5-4, the J call TRBJ2-5; TRBD2 aligns across 10 bases. This CDR3 has 15 residues. Germline CDR1 and CDR2: SGHNT and YYREEE (reference sequence). V dropped 1 base and J dropped 5; count of bases not matched to a gene: 5.

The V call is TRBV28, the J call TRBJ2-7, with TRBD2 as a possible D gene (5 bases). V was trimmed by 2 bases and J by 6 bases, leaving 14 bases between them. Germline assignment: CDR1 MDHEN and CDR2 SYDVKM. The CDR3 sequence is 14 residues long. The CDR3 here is CASSLVEGLGEQYF. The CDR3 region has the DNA TGTGCCAGCAGTTTAGTAGAGGGTCTGGGCGAGCAGTACTTC.

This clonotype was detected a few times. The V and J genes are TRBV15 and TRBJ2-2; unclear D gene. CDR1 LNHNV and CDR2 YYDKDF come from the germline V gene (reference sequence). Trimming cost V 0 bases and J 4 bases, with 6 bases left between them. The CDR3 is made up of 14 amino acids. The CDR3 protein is CATSRELRTGELFF. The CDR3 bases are TGTGCCACCAGCAGAGAATTGCGCACCGGGGAGCTGTTTTTT.